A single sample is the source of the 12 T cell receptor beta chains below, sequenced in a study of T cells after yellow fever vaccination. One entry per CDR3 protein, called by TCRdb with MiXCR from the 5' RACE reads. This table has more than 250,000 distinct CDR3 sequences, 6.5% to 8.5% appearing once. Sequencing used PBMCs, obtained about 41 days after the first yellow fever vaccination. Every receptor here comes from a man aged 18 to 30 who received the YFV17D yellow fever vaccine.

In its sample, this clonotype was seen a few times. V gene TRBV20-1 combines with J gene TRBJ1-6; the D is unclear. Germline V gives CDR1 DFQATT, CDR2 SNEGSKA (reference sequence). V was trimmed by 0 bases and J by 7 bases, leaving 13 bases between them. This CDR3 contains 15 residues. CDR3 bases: TGCAGTGCTAGAGACGAATCCTGGACGAATTCACCCCTCCACTTT. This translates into CSARDESWTNSPLHF.

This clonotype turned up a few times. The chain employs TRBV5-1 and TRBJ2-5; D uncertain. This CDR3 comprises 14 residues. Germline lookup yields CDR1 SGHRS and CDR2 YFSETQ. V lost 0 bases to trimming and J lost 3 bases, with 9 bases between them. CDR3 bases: TGCGCCAGCAGCTTGGCTTCTGTAGAAGAGACCCAGTACTTC. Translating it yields CASSLASVEETQYF.

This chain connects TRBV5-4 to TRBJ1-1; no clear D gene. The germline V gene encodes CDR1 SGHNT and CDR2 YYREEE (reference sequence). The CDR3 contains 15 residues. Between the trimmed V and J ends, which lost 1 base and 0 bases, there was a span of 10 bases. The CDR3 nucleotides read TGTGCCAGCAGCTTGACCAAGAACATGAACACTGAAGCTTTCTTT. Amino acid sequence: CASSLTKNMNTEAFF.

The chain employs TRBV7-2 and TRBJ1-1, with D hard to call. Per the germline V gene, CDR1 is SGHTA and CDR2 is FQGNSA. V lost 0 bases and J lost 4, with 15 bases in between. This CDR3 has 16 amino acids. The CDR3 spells CASSLALAAASTEAFF. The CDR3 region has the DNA TGTGCCAGCAGCTTAGCGCTGGCAGCGGCGAGCACTGAAGCTTTCTTT.

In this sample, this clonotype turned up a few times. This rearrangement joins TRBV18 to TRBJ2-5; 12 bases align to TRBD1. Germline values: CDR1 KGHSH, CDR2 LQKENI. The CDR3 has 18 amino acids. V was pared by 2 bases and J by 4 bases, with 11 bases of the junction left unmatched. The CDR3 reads CASSPVPGQGAGGETQYF. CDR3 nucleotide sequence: TGTGCCAGCTCACCAGTCCCGGGACAGGGGGCCGGAGGAGAGACCCAGTACTTC.

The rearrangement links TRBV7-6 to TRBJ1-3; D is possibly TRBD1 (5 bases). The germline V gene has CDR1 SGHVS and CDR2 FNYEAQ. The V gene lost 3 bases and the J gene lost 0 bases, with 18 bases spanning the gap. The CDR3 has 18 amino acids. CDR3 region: CASSLGPGGRGSGNTIYF. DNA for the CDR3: TGTGCCAGCAGCTTGGGGCCGGGGGGACGGGGCTCTGGAAACACCATATATTTT.

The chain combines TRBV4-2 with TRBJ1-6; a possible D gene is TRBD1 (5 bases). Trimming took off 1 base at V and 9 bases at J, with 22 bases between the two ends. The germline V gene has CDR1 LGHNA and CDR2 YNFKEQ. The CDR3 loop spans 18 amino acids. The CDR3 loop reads CASSQARTQGGGISPLHF. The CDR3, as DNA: TGTGCCAGCAGCCAAGCCCGAACTCAGGGCGGCGGTATTTCACCCCTCCACTTT.

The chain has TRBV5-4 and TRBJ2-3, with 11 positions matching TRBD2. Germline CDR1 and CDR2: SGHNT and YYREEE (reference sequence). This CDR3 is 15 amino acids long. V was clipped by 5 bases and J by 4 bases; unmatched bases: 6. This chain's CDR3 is CASRVAGGLADTQYF. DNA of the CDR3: TGTGCCAGCAGAGTAGCGGGGGGGCTCGCAGATACGCAGTATTTT.

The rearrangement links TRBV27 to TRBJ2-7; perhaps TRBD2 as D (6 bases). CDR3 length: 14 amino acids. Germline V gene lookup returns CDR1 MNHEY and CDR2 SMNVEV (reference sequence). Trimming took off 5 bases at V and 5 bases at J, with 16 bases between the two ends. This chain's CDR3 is CASSRRAGLNEQYF. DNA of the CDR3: TGTGCCAGCAGTAGGAGGGCAGGGCTGAACGAGCAGTACTTC.

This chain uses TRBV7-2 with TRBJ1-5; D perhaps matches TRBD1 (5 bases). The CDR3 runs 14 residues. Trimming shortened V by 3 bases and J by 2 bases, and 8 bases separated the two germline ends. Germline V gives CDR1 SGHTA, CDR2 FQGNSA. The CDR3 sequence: CASSLWDGNQPQHF. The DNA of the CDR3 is TGTGCCAGCAGCTTGTGGGACGGCAATCAGCCCCAGCATTTT. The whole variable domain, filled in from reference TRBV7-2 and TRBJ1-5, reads GAGVSQSPSNKVTEKGKDVELRCDPISGHTALYWYRQSLGQGLEFLIYFQGNSAPDKSGLPSDRFSAERTGGSVSTLTIQRTQQEDSAVYLCASSLWDGNQPQHFGDGTRLSIL.

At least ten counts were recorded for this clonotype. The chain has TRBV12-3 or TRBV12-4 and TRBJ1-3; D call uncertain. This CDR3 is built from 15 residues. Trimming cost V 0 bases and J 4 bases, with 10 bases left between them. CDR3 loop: CASSLAPGMGNTIYF. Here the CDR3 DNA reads TGTGCCAGCAGTTTAGCGCCGGGGATGGGAAACACCATATATTTT.

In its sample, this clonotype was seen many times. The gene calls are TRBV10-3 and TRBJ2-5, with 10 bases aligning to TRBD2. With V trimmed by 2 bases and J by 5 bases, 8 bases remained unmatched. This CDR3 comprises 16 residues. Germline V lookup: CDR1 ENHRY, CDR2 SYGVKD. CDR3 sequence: CAISEPAGGPMETQYF. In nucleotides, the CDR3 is TGTGCCATCAGTGAGCCAGCGGGGGGGCCTATGGAGACCCAGTACTTC.